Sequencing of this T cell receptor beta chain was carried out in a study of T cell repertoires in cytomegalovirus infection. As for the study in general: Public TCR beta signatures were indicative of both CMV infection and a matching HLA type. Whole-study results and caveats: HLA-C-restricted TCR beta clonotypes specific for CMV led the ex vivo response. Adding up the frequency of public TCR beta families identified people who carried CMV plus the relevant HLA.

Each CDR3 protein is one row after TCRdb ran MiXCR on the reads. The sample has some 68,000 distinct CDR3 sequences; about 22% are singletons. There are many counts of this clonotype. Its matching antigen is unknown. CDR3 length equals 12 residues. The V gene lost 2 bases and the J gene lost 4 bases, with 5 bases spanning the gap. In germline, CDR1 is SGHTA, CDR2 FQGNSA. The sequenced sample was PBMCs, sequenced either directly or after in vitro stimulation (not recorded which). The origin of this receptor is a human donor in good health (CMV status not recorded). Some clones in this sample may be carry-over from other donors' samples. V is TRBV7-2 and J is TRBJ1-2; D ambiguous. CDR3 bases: TGTGCCAGCAGCTTACGGTTCTATGGCTACACCTTC. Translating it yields CASSLRFYGYTF. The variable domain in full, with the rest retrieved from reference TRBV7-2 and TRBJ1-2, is GAGVSQSPSNKVTEKGKDVELRCDPISGHTALYWYRQSLGQGLEFLIYFQGNSAPDKSGLPSDRFSAERTGGSVSTLTIQRTQQEDSAVYLCASSLRFYGYTFGSGTRLTVV.